This record covers a single TCR beta chain. The antigen is unknown. Trimming took off 6 bases at V and 0 bases at J, with 14 bases between the two ends. This CDR3 has 15 residues. Per germline, CDR1 MNHEY and CDR2 SMNVEV (reference sequence). This sample stems from a study of shared clonotypes between healthy human individuals. Researchers ran the assay at a deep level. TCRdb's table, derived via immunoSEQ multiplex PCR, lists solely in-frame clones and lacks some. The table shows over a million clones, with roughly 96% occurring only once. Findings of the study overall: Across several donors, naive CD4 shared approximately 4.5%, naive CD8 3.5% to 4%, memory CD4 roughly 2.1%, memory CD8 around 0.36%. Clonotype sharing across donors was expected to vary with sequencing depth.

Input material: naive CD4+ T cells sorted from blood. The subset denotes: CD45RA+ positively selected. This TCR was recovered from a man aged 25-40 years in good health. This sequence joins TRBV27 and TRBJ2-5; possible D gene TRBD1, 6 bases. The CDR3 reads CASSPHRVDQETQYF. The CDR3 DNA reads as TGTGCCAGCAGCCCACACAGGGTGGACCAAGAGACCCAGTACTTC.